Reported below is one T cell receptor beta chain. The clone's antigen remains unknown. Base quality data are lacking; no much larger clone is found one base away. The collaborating institutions used their own protocols to collect whole blood in K2EDTA tubes. For TCRbeta analysis, collaborators shipped samples as frozen whole blood, isolated PBMCs, or DNA extracted from either of those sample types. This sample is part of a study of blood T cell repertoires in COVID-19 (dated by TCRdb to 2018 to 2021). Regarding the research as a whole: Samples covering the acute and convalescent phases of COVID-19 were provided by collaborators in the United States, Italy and Spain. The repertoires were made available in a free public database intended to serve as a resource for research on the immune response to SARS-CoV-2. The prospective study material was composed of cDNA or gDNA derived from T cells, B-cell-depleted T cells, or PBMCs. Where available, HLA class I and class II types were obtained from metadata supplied by the sample provider rather than from assay-based typing. Subjects who had been exposed to COVID-19, were actively infected with it, or had recovered from it provided the deeply sampled blood TCRbeta repertoires that made up the dataset. A de-identified subject ID, COVID-19 status, age in years and sex were almost always included in the sample metadata. The samples were drawn from the first 160 participants of the ongoing ImmuneRACE study and from over 950 subjects provided by 6 global collaborators. The investigation overall reported the following: The amount of clinical and demographic metadata varied by source and participant and was provided uncurated.

Including the terminal cysteine and phenylalanine, the CDR3 comprises 14 residues. Solely the CDR3 DNA is kept, with 42 bases framed from the first base. As encoded in the germline V gene, CDR1 is SGHVS while CDR2 is FQNEAQ. V sheds 4 bases and J sheds 4 bases, leaving 10 bases between their ends. TCRbeta CDR3 regions were amplified from genomic DNA using the immunoSEQ Assay, a bias-controlled multiplex PCR. In the source study's methods: Within the assay, amplification of reference gene primers was used to estimate how many nucleated cells each sample contained. To quantify the absolute abundance of each unique TCRbeta CDR3 rearrangement, sequence reads were collapsed and filtered. For each sample, productive Simpson clonality was calculated by taking the square root of Simpson's diversity index across productive rearrangements. TCRdb obtained this table from immuneACCESS and retained in-frame rearrangements with V and J assigned. These tables miss some clones; where compared with another copy, unresolved V genes account for less than half of the shortfall, and the remainder is unexplained. Clone size and V and J calls were adopted from that table, with D and trimming inferred from the DNA. The sample table shows about 74,000 clones, and around 88% are seen once. The top ten clones comprise 4.8% of the sample.

Material: peripheral blood. This receptor was identified in an elderly woman with acute or convalescent COVID-19. The rearranged chain carries TRBV7-8 and TRBJ2-2; TRBD1 is perhaps the D gene, given 6 matching bases. This receptor has the CDR3 CASSSRGGTGELFF. The nucleotides read TGTGCCAGCAGCTCCAGGGGTGGCACCGGGGAGCTGTTTTTT.